Listed below are T cell receptor beta chains from one sample, sequenced in a study of shared clonotypes between healthy human individuals. Using immunoSEQ multiplex PCR, the repertoire was profiled, and TCRdb retains in-frame clones only, with some absent. Of more than 450,000 clones listed, 75% to 85% are singletons. The sample was PBMCs. The source of these receptors is a woman aged 40 to 55 in good health. Some clones in this sample may be carry-over from other donors' samples. Each CDR3 is given without its conserved first and last residue. A D gene is named only where the DNA matches it firmly.

d_call	v_call	cdr3_aa
TRBD2	TRBV7-2	ASSPTAGARTGELF
TRBD2	TRBV30	AWSRLTSGNNEQF
TRBD2	TRBV18	ASSPRGSGTRTDTQY
-	TRBV9	ASSAAGTWVDEQF
TRBD2	TRBV4-2	ASSQDSGSSYNEQF
-	TRBV19	ASTAPGPYFNQPQH
-	TRBV30	AWSSPPPGTLGLGEQY
-	TRBV19	ASSIGRVSEAF
TRBD1	TRBV9	ASSRQGTNEKLF
-	TRBV11-2	ASSLQGITYEQY
-	TRBV6-1	ASSEPHLTGSNTEAF
TRBD2	TRBV9	ASSVVVISGREAGELF
-	TRBV11-2	ASSEWGLSSGNTIY
-	TRBV27	ASSFDRRTYEQY
-	TRBV21-1	ASSKGHSHRVRNTEAF
TRBD1	TRBV5-5	ASSRGQGNEKLF
-	TRBV9	ASSVEGGHTNEKLF
-	TRBV10-3	AISDREAEAF
TRBD1	TRBV6-5	ASSSGQGNYEQY
TRBD1	TRBV6-4	ASRALGRSHRGSYEQY
-	TRBV13	ASSFSGERGDLYEQY
-	TRBV5-5	ASSSSGSNQPQH
TRBD1	TRBV14	ASSQRTGSNYGYT
TRBD2	TRBV28	ASSFTPGTSRIPDIQY
TRBD1	TRBV5-8	ASSRDRGEKLF
TRBD2	TRBV5-4	ASSSKREGNTGELF
TRBD2	TRBV28	ASSGLAGVLTDTQY
-	TRBV7-8	ASSFGTRNGQPQH
-	TRBV2	ASSTGTAIEKLF
TRBD2	TRBV5-1	ASSGTASGRFSGELF
-	TRBV11-1	ASSSSEGPSYNEQF
-	TRBV5-1	ASSFSGTGELF
-	TRBV7-3	ASSLTSGGTNEQF
TRBD2	TRBV7-9	ASSWAGGYTDTQY
-	TRBV5-4	ASSTTSTDTQY
TRBD2	TRBV28	ASGTSGYEQY
-	TRBV7-7	ASSLRGSGELF
-	TRBV4-1	ASSQGAGGLGNQPQH
-	TRBV27	ASTGRRLGTYEQY
TRBD2	TRBV27	ASSSGLAGVHEQF
-	TRBV6-1	ASSAQGTNGYT
-	TRBV2	ASSEVARRTDTQY
TRBD2	TRBV6-1	ASSEGFGRGYGELF
-	TRBV25-1	ASSGSDDHYNEQF
-	TRBV30	AWSRGGSQH
-	TRBV25-1	ASSESRGGYNEQF
-	TRBV15	AMSFTENTEAF
-	TRBV10-2	ASSGTLGEKLF
-	TRBV28	ASDRPPNTEAF
TRBD2	TRBV14	ASSPPGLAGNEQF